A selection of T cell receptor beta chains follows, all from one sample in a study of blood T cell repertoires in COVID-19. Here immunoSEQ multiplex PCR was the method, and the copy in TCRdb shows in-frame clones only, minus some. The table includes some 250,000 clones, 60% to 75% detected once. Sequences were obtained from peripheral blood. These receptors all stem from a woman aged 80 or older with acute or convalescent COVID-19. CDR3s include the opening cysteine and the closing phenylalanine or tryptophan. Clone size is shown for a subset of rows, as once, few, many or a class of expanded clone.

v_call | clone_size | cdr3_aa
TRBV5-1 | NA | CASSGGTGRGETQYF
TRBV5-1 | NA | CASSLSGTDNTEAFF
TRBV3-1/TRBV3-2 | NA | CASSPGLAPGELFF
TRBV4-1 | NA | CASSRTSGPGELFF
TRBV11-2 | few | CASSRREITGELFF
TRBV9 | NA | CASSVEGSGGTQTQYF
TRBV11-2 | NA | CASSRTSGSSYNEQFF
TRBV6-5 | NA | CASKVTPLNEKLFF
TRBV19 | NA | CASTRQLGGVRAEAFF
TRBV6-6 | once | CASSVQGAPQPQHF
TRBV15 | NA | CATSRGGGISYEQYF
TRBV4-1 | NA | CASSQVNRAMDGYTF
TRBV28 | NA | CASTTPGQAANTGELFF
TRBV5-6 | NA | CASSLLGQSTDTQYF
TRBV6-6 | few | CASTPEGTIGNEQFF
TRBV4-1 | NA | CASSQEFGGRLGGYTF
TRBV15 | NA | CATSRGGQGAEAFF
TRBV3-1/TRBV3-2 | few | CASSSGLLQETQYF
TRBV27 | NA | CASSPPPGAGELFF
TRBV7-6 | NA | CASSLGAGGVETQYF
TRBV18 | few | CASSPGWGDQPQHF
TRBV6-5 | NA | CASSPTGTEQYF
TRBV3-1/TRBV3-2 | NA | CASSQAGATEAFF
TRBV20-1 | once | CSASMSSGLTDTQYF
TRBV18 | NA | CASSPGQDTEAFF
TRBV15 | NA | CATSRELSTEQYF
TRBV6-2/TRBV6-3 | NA | CASSYRGKEAFF
TRBV6-4 | NA | CASSAQAGTEAFF
TRBV5-1 | NA | CASSPQGAGQPQHF
TRBV3-1/TRBV3-2 | NA | CASSPRGGTDEQYF
TRBV3-1/TRBV3-2 | once | CASSQDSGIEQYF
TRBV2 | NA | CASRTGGNTEAFF
TRBV11-2 | NA | CASSFRRGGSETQYF
TRBV6-6 | NA | CASSTVVSPLHF
TRBV7-9 | NA | CASSSSGGGNQPQHF
TRBV29-1 | once | CSVGGQARYGYTF
TRBV19 | NA | CASSIRDRIPSGYTF
TRBV5-6 | once | CASSLALGGSTEAFF
TRBV6-5 | NA | CASRLWGGNEQYF
TRBV6-1 | NA | CASSPNNQPQHF
TRBV5-1 | NA | CASSLAAQGFTDTQYF
TRBV5-1 | NA | CASSSYGTFEAFF
TRBV3-1/TRBV3-2 | NA | CASSQMSGQGAYYGYTF
TRBV24-1 | NA | CATSKPGVDTQYF
TRBV5-1 | NA | CASSAQGGTGNTIYF
TRBV7-9 | NA | CASSSGTGIKDEKLFF
TRBV14 | few | CASSLRPGQIFTEQYF
TRBV11-2 | NA | CASSLDGGGAYNEQFF
TRBV9 | NA | CASSYRTDYGYTF